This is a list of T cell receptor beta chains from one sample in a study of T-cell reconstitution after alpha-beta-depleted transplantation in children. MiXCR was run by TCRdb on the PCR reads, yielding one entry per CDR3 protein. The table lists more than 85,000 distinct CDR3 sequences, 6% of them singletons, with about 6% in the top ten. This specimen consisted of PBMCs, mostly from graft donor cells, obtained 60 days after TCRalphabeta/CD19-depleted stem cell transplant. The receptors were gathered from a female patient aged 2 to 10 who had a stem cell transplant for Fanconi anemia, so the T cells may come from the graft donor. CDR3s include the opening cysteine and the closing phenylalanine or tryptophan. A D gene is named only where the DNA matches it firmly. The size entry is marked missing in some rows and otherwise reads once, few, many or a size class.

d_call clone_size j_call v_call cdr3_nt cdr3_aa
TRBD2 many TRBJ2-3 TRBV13 TGTGCCAGCAGCTTCGGCGGGGGAAGCACAGATACGCAGTATTTT CASSFGGGSTDTQYF
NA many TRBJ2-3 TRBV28 TGTGCCAGCAGTTTTTCCCAGTACACAGATACGCAGTATTTT CASSFSQYTDTQYF
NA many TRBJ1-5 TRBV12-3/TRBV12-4 TGTGCCAGCAGACCCCCGGGACGAGGAACCTTCAATCAGCCCCAGCATTTT CASRPPGRGTFNQPQHF
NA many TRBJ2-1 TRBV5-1 TGCGCCAGCAAGGCGGTTAATGAGCAGTTCTTC CASKAVNEQFF
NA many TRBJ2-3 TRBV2 TGTGCCAGCAGTGCCCGACTAGACACAGATACGCAGTATTTT CASSARLDTDTQYF
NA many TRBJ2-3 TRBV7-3 TGTGCCAGCAGCATAGCTAGTGGGGGCACAGATACGCAGTATTTT CASSIASGGTDTQYF
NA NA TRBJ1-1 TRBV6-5 TGTGCCAGCAGTTACTTAAAGTTACGGGGGTCGAACACTGAAGCTTTCTTT CASSYLKLRGSNTEAFF
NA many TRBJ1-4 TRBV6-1 TGTGCCAGCATCCAGGCGGGGAGTAATGAAAAACTGTTTTTT CASIQAGSNEKLFF
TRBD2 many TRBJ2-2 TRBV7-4 TGTGCCAGCAGCCGGAGACTAGCGGCTATAAAAACCGGGGAGCTGTTTTTT CASSRRLAAIKTGELFF
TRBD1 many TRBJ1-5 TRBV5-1 TGCGCCAGCAGACGGACAGGGGGGGAGCCCCAGCATTTT CASRRTGGEPQHF
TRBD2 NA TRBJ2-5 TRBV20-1 TGCTGCGCTAGCCCCTATACTAGCGGGAGCGGAGAGACCCAGTACTTC CCASPYTSGSGETQYF
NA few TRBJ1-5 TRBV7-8 TGTGCCAGCAGCTATCAGACTTCCCAAAATCAGCCCCAGCATTTT CASSYQTSQNQPQHF
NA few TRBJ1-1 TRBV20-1 TGCAGTGCTATGGCAGAGACAGCTGAAGCTTTCTTT CSAMAETAEAFF
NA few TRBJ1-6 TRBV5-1 TGCGCCAGCAGCTTGCGGGGAGTGGCAGTTCGTGGTCCGGCACCCCTCCACTTT CASSLRGVAVRGPAPLHF
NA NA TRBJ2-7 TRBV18 TGTGCCAGCTCACCACCGGCCAGGGCTTGGGAGCAGTACTTC CASSPPARAWEQYF
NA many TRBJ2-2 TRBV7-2 TGTGCCAGCAGCTTAGCCCCGTCGAACACCGGGGAGCTGTTTTTT CASSLAPSNTGELFF
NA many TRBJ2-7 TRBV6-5 TGTGCCAGCAAACATGCTTACGAGCAGTACTTC CASKHAYEQYF
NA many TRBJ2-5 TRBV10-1 TGCGCCAGCAGCCCTTACGGAGACACTGAAGAGACCCAGTACTTC CASSPYGDTEETQYF
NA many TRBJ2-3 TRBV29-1 TGCAGCGTTGATACTCGGGGCACAGATACGCAGTATTTT CSVDTRGTDTQYF
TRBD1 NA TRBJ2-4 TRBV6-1 TGTGCCAGCAGTAAGGGACAGAGAAACATTCAGTACTTC CASSKGQRNIQYF
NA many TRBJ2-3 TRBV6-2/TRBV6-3 TGTGCCAGCAGTTTACGGCAGCGGGACAGGAGCACAGATACGCAGTATTTT CASSLRQRDRSTDTQYF
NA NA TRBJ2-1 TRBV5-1 TGCGCCAGCAGCTTGGTTGGGTTTGAGCAGTTCTTC CASSLVGFEQFF
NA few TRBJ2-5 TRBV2 TGTGCCAGCAGAGCTACAGGGTCCCTGGGGGAGACCCAGTACTTC CASRATGSLGETQYF
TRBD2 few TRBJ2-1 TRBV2 TGTGCCAGCAGTGGAGCGGGAGGGGCGTACAATGAGCAGTTCTTC CASSGAGGAYNEQFF
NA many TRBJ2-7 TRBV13 TGTGCCAGCAGCTTACAACCCCGAACTAGGGTGCGCTACGAGCAGTACTTC CASSLQPRTRVRYEQYF
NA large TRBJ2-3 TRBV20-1 TGCAGTGCTAGAGGACCCGGTTATACGCAGTATTTT CSARGPGYTQYF
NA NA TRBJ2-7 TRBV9 TGTGCCAGCAGCGTATCCCCCCAGCCGAACTCCTACGAGCAGTACTTC CASSVSPQPNSYEQYF
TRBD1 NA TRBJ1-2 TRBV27 TGTGCCTTACCGGGACAGGTCTATGGCTACACCTTC CALPGQVYGYTF
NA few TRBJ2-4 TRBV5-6 TGTGCCAGCAGCTTTGGCCTGATAAACATTCAGTACTTC CASSFGLINIQYF
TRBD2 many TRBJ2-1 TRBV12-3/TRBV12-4 TGTGCCAGCAGCATACTAGCGGGAGGGTTTAGTGAGCAGTTCTTC CASSILAGGFSEQFF
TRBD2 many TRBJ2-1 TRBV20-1 TGCAGTGCTAGAGATTTAGCGGGAGTCTGGAATGAGCAGTTCTTC CSARDLAGVWNEQFF
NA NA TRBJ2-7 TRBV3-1 TGTGCCAGCAGCCAAGCCTCCTACGAGCAGTACTTC CASSQASYEQYF
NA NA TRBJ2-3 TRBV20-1 TGCAGTGCTAGAGATCACCTTGGGACAGATACGCAGTATTTT CSARDHLGTDTQYF
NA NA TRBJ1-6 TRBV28 TGTGCCAGCCAAAGGCCTCCCTATAATTCACCCCTCCACTTT CASQRPPYNSPLHF